This is a list of T cell receptor beta chains from one sample in a study of T-cell memory formation after mild COVID-19. TCRdb called the 5' RACE reads again in MiXCR, with one record for every CDR3 protein. Of hundreds of thousands of distinct CDR3 sequences in the sample, approximately 27% are singletons; the top ten hold roughly 13%. The specimen was PBMCs or a T cell subset sorted from them (not recorded which). The receptors stem from an adult woman who had mild COVID-19 (a few samples of this study predate the infection). Cell type and time point are not known. The CDR3 runs from the conserved cysteine through the conserved F or W. A D gene is named only where the DNA matches it firmly. For some rows the clone size is stated as once, few or many, or as a class when expanded; others skip it.

>few|TRBD2|TRBV11-2|TRBJ2-7
TGTGCCAGCAGCCCGACCCCTACTAGCGGGAGGCAACGCGAGCAGTACTTC
CASSPTPTSGRQREQYF
>-|TRBD1|TRBV4-2|TRBJ1-3
TGTGCCAGCAGCCAAGATTCAGACAGGGTGGGCGGAAACACCACATATTTT
CASSQDSDRVGGNTTYF
>once|TRBD1|TRBV12-3/TRBV12-4|TRBJ2-7
TGTGCCAGCAGTAACCGGGACAGGGGGCTCTACGAGCAGTACTTC
CASSNRDRGLYEQYF
>few|-|TRBV7-9|TRBJ1-1
TGTGCCAGCGGCTTATCCATGACGAACACTGAAGCTTTCTTT
CASGLSMTNTEAFF
>-|TRBD2|TRBV7-9|TRBJ2-5
TGTGCCAGCAGCAATAGCGGGAGTGGAGAGACCCAGTACTTC
CASSNSGSGETQYF
>-|TRBD1|TRBV30|TRBJ2-7
TGTGCCTGGACCCCCGGGACAGGGGGTAGCAACGAGCAGTACTTC
CAWTPGTGGSNEQYF
>-|TRBD1|TRBV5-1|TRBJ1-1
TGCGCCAGCAGCTTGGGGGGGGACAGGAGCACTGAAGCTTTCTTT
CASSLGGDRSTEAFF
>-|-|TRBV14|TRBJ1-1
TGTGCCAGCAGCCGCATCCTGAACACTGAAGCTTTCTTT
CASSRILNTEAFF
>-|-|TRBV5-1|TRBJ2-5
TGCGCCAGCAGCTTGGTGGCAGGGGCTTCAAAGACCCAGTACTTC
CASSLVAGASKTQYF
>-|TRBD1|TRBV20-1|TRBJ2-3
TGCAGTGCTAGAGGGTGGGGGGATCCGGGACAGGCTACAGATACGCAGTATTTT
CSARGWGDPGQATDTQYF
>-|TRBD1|TRBV5-1|TRBJ1-1
TGCGCCAGCAGCTTGATAGGGACAGGGGTTTTGAACACTGAAGCTTTCTTT
CASSLIGTGVLNTEAFF
>few|TRBD1|TRBV29-1|TRBJ1-5
TGCAGCGTTTTGACAGGGGACAATCAGCCCCAGCATTTT
CSVLTGDNQPQHF
>-|-|TRBV7-8|TRBJ2-7
TGTGCCAGCAGCTTAATCTCTTTAAGACAAGGGTCCCCATCGGCCTACGAGCAGTACTTC
CASSLISLRQGSPSAYEQYF
>-|-|TRBV20-1|TRBJ1-6
TGCAGTGCTAGTTGGGTTAATTCACCCCTCCACTTT
CSASWVNSPLHF
>-|-|TRBV10-3|TRBJ1-1
TGTGCCATCAGTACGGCGAGTGGGGCAACCACTGAAGCTTTCTTT
CAISTASGATTEAFF
>few|TRBD2|TRBV4-1|TRBJ2-3
TGCGCCAGCAGCCAAGAGGGGGGGACGAGTACAGATACGCAGTATTTT
CASSQEGGTSTDTQYF